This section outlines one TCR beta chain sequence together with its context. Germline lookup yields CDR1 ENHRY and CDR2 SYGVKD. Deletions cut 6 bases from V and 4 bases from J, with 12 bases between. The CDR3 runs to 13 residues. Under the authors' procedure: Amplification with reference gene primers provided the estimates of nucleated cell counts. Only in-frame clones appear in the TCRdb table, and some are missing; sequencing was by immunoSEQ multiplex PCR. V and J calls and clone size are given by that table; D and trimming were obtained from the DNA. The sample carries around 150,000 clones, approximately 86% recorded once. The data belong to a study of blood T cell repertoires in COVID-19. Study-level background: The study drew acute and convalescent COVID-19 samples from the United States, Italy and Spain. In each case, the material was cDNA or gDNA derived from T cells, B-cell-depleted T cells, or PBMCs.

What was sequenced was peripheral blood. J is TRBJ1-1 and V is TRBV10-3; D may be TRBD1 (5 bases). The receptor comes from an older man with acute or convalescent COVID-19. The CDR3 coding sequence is TGTGCCATCAGCCCGGCGGGGGTCACTGAAGCTTTCTTT. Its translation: CAISPAGVTEAFF.